Reported below is one TCR beta chain. Antigen unknown. This specimen comes from a study of cytomegalovirus exposure and HLA in healthy donors. Notes on the study in general: Published work reported that the classifier diagnosed cytomegalovirus status with high specificity and sensitivity.

Data came from immunoSEQ multiplex PCR; TCRdb stores just in-frame clones and leaves some out. In the table there are 150,000 or so clones, 75% to 90% of which are singletons. The CDR3 has 16 amino acids. The germline V gene encodes CDR1 SQVTM and CDR2 ANQGSEA. V lost 0 bases, J lost 3 bases, and 6 bases stayed unmatched. The clonotype originates from a young woman in good health and CMV-seropositive. Material for sequencing was PBMCs. The rearrangement uses TRBV29-1 and TRBJ2-2; 8 nucleotides line up with TRBD1. CDR3: CSVEDPGQGYTGELFF. CDR3 sequence (DNA): TGCAGCGTTGAAGATCCAGGACAGGGCTACACCGGGGAGCTGTTTTTT.